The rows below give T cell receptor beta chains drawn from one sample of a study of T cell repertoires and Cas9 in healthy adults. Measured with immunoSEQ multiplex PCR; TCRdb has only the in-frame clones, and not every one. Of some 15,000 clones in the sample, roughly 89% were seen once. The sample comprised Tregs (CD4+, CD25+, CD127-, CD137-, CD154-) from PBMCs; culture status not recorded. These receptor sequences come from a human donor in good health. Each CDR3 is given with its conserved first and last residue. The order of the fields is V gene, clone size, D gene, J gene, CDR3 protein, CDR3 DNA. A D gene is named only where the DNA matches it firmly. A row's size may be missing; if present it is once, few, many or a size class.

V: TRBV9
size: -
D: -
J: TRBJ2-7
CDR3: CASSVAPTSEQYF
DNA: TGTGCCAGCAGCGTAGCCCCTACTTCCGAGCAGTACTTC

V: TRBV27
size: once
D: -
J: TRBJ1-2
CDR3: CASSRDRRSNYGYTF
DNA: TGTGCCAGCTCCCGCGACAGGAGATCTAACTATGGCTACACCTTC

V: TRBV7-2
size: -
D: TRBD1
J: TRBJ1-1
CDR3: CASSWRQGYTEAFF
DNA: TGTGCCAGCAGCTGGAGACAGGGGTACACTGAAGCTTTCTTT

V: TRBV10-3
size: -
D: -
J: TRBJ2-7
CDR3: CATSSIGEQYF
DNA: TGTGCCACAAGTTCCATCGGAGAGCAGTACTTC

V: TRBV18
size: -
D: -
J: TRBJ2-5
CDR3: CASSPPGETQYF
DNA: TGTGCCAGCTCACCACCGGGAGAGACCCAGTACTTC

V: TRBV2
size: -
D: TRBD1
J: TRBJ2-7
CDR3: CASSAQGIPYEQYF
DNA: TGTGCCAGCAGTGCACAGGGGATCCCCTACGAGCAGTACTTC

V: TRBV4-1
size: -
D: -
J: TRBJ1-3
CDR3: CASSETGNTIYF
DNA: TGCGCCAGCAGCGAAACTGGAAACACCATATATTTT

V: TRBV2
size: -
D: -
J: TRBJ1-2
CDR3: CASSVGYGYTF
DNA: TGTGCCAGCAGTGTAGGTTATGGCTACACCTTC

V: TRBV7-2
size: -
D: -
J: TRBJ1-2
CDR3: CASSLGAGDTTYGYTF
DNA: TGTGCCAGCAGCTTAGGGGCGGGGGATACGACTTATGGCTACACCTTC

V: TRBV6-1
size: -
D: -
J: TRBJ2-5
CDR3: CASRTHRAPQETQYF
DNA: TGTGCCAGCAGGACCCACAGGGCGCCCCAAGAGACCCAGTACTTC

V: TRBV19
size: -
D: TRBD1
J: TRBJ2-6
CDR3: CASSLGRGRSGANVLTF
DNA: TGTGCCAGTAGCCTTGGTAGGGGGCGGTCTGGGGCCAACGTCCTGACTTTC

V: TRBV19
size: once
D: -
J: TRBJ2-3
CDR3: CASSPRSRTDTQYF
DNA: TGTGCCAGTAGCCCCCGATCCCGCACAGATACGCAGTATTTT

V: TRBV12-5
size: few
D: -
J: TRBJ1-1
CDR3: CASGPFMNTEAFF
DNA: TGTGCTAGTGGACCTTTTATGAACACTGAAGCTTTCTTT

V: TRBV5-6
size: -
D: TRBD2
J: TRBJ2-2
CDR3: CASSLAMGAGHTGELFF
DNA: TGTGCCAGCAGCTTGGCTATGGGAGCGGGGCACACCGGGGAGCTGTTTTTT

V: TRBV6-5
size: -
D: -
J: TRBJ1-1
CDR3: CASRALGTEAFF
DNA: TGTGCCAGCAGAGCCCTTGGGACTGAAGCTTTCTTT

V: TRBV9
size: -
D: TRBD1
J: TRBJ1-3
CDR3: CASSSGPGGRGRNTIYF
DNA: TGTGCCAGCAGTTCAGGCCCAGGGGGACGAGGACGAAACACCATATATTTT

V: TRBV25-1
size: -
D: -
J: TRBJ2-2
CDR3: CASSEFLGSGELFF
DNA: TGTGCCAGCAGTGAATTCCTCGGGTCCGGGGAGCTGTTTTTT

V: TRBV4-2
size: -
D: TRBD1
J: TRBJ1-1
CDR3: CASSRGTGSTEAFF
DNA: TGTGCCAGCAGCCGAGGGACAGGGTCCACTGAAGCTTTCTTT

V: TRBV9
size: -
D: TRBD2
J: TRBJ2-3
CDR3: CASSGPSGPQGDTQYF
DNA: TGTGCCAGCAGCGGACCTAGCGGTCCTCAGGGAGATACGCAGTATTTT

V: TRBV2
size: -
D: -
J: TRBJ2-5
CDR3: CASRIGTGETQYF
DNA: TGTGCCAGCAGGATAGGAACGGGGGAGACCCAGTACTTC

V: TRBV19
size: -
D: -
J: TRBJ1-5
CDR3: CASSIRPGDSNQPQHF
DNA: TGTGCCAGTAGTATTAGACCAGGGGACAGCAATCAGCCCCAGCATTTT

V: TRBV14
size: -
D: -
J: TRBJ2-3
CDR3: CASSVSIKSDTQYF
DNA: TGTGCCAGCAGTGTCTCAATAAAGTCAGATACGCAGTATTTT

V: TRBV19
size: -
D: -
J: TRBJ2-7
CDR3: CASRGQGGPTPYEQYF
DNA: TGTGCCAGTAGGGGACAAGGGGGGCCCACCCCCTACGAGCAGTACTTC

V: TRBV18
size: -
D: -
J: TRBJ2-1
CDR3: CASSPINPGAGNEQFF
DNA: TGTGCCAGCTCACCAATCAACCCGGGGGCGGGCAATGAGCAGTTCTTC

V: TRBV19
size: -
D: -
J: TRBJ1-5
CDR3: CASSMGRPPQPQHF
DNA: TGTGCCAGTAGTATGGGCAGGCCGCCACAGCCCCAGCATTTT

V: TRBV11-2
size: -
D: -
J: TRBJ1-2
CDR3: CASSQLNYGYTF
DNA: TGTGCCAGCAGCCAGCTCAACTATGGCTACACCTTC

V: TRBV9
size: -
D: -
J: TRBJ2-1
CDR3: CASSVDRGASYNEQFF
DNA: TGTGCCAGCAGCGTAGATAGGGGAGCTTCCTACAATGAGCAGTTCTTC

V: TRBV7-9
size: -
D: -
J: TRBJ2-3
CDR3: CASSRSTDTQYF
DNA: TGTGCCAGCAGCCGTAGCACAGATACGCAGTATTTT

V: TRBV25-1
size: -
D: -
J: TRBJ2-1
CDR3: CASSEYFGALGVYNEQFF
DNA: TGTGCCAGCAGTGAATATTTCGGAGCTTTAGGGGTTTACAATGAGCAGTTCTTC

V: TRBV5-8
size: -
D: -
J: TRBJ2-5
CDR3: CASSLGGLGKETQYF
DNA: TGTGCCAGCAGCTTAGGCGGACTGGGGAAAGAGACCCAGTACTTC

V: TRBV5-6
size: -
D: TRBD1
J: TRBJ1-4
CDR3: CASSALRQGWEKLFF
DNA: TGTGCCAGCAGCGCGCTACGACAGGGTTGGGAAAAACTGTTTTTT

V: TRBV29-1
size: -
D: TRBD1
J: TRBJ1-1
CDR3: CSVALGTDTEAFF
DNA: TGCAGCGTTGCCCTCGGGACAGACACTGAAGCTTTCTTT

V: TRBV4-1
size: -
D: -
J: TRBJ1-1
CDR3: CASSQVPGRQMNTEAFF
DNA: TGCGCCAGCAGCCAAGTCCCGGGGCGGCAAATGAACACTGAAGCTTTCTTT

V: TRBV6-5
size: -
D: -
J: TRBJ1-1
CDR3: CASSYGRVNTEAFF
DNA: TGTGCCAGCAGTTACGGACGGGTGAACACTGAAGCTTTCTTT

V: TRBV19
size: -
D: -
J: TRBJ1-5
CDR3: CASNRVSQPQHF
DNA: TGTGCCAGTAACAGGGTGAGTCAGCCCCAGCATTTT

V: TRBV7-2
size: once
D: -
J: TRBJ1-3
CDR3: CASSRGVGYGNIIYF
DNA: TGTGCCAGCAGCCGGGGGGTGGGGTACGGAAACATCATATATTTT

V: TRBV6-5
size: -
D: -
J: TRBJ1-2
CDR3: CASSYSTGNYGYTF
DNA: TGTGCCAGCAGTTACTCGACAGGAAACTATGGCTACACCTTC

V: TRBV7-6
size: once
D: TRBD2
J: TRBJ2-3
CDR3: CASSSPGTSATDTQYF
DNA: TGTGCCAGCAGCTCCCCCGGGACTAGCGCCACAGATACGCAGTATTTT

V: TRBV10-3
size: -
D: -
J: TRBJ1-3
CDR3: CAIRRQETGNTIYF
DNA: TGTGCCATCAGACGACAGGAAACTGGAAACACCATATATTTT

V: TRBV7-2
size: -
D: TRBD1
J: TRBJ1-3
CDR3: CASSPGVGTGIGNTIYF
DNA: TGTGCCAGCAGCCCGGGGGTGGGGACAGGGATTGGAAACACCATATATTTT

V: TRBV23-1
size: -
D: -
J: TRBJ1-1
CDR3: CASSPPCLNPYSEAFF
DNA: TGCGCCAGCAGTCCACCGTGCTTGAATCCCTACTCCGAAGCTTTCTTT

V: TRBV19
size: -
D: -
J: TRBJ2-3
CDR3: CASSKSASTDTQYF
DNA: TGTGCCAGTAGTAAGTCCGCTAGCACAGATACGCAGTATTTT

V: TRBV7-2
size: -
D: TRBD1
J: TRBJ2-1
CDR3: CASSPLQGNEQFF
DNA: TGTGCCAGCAGCCCCCTACAGGGGAATGAGCAGTTCTTC

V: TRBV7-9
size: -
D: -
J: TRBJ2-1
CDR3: CASSPDWDEQFF
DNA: TGTGCCAGCAGCCCGGACTGGGATGAGCAGTTCTTC

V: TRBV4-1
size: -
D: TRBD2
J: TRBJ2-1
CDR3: CASSQDLGLAAYNEQFF
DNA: TGCGCCAGCAGCCAAGATCTTGGACTAGCGGCCTACAATGAGCAGTTCTTC

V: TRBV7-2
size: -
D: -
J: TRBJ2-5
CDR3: CASSLSPGGQETQYF
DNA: TGTGCCAGCAGCTTATCCCCGGGCGGGCAAGAGACCCAGTACTTC

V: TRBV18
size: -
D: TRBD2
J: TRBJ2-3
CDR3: CASSRLAGGGDTQYF
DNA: TGTGCCAGCTCAAGACTAGCGGGGGGAGGAGATACGCAGTATTTT

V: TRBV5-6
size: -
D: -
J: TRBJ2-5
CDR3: CASSPGRTYQETQYF
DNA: TGTGCCAGCAGCCCCGGACGGACGTACCAAGAGACCCAGTACTTC

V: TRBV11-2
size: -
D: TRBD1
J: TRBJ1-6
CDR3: CASSLGGQGATPLHF
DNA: TGTGCCAGCAGCTTAGGGGGACAGGGGGCTACACCCCTCCACTTT

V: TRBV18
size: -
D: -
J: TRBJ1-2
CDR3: CASSPGLANYGYTF
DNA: TGTGCCAGCTCACCGGGTCTCGCTAACTATGGCTACACCTTC

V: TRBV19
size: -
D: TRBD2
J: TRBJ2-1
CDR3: CASSMTSGAYNEQFF
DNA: TGTGCCAGTAGTATGACTAGCGGGGCTTACAATGAGCAGTTCTTC

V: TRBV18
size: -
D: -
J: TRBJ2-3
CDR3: CASSPPGPGLWATDTQYF
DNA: TGTGCCAGCTCACCCCCCGGACCGGGGTTATGGGCCACAGATACGCAGTATTTT

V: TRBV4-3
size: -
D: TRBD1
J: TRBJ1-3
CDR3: CASSQDSRGAITIYF
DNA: TGCGCCAGCAGCCAAGATTCCAGGGGGGCAATCACCATATATTTT

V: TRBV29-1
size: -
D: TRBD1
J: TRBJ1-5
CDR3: CSVRQGDQPQHF
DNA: TGCAGCGTTCGACAGGGGGATCAGCCCCAGCATTTT

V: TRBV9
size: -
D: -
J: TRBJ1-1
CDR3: CASSPGPDIAEAFF
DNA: TGTGCCAGCAGCCCGGGGCCCGATATCGCTGAAGCTTTCTTT

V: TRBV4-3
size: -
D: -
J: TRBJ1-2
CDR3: CASSPTAIANYGYTF
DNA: TGCGCCAGCAGCCCAACAGCGATCGCAAACTATGGCTACACCTTC

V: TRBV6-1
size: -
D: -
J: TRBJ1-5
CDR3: CASSEGSWQPQHF
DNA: TGTGCCAGCAGTGAGGGCTCGTGGCAGCCCCAGCATTTT

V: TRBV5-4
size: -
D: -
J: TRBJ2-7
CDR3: CASSSDGARVSSSYEQYF
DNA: TGTGCCAGCAGCTCGGATGGGGCCCGAGTTTCAAGCTCCTACGAGCAGTACTTC

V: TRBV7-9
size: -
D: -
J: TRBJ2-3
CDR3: CASSFLGGRTDTQYF
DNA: TGTGCCAGCAGCTTTTTGGGGGGCAGGACAGATACGCAGTATTTT

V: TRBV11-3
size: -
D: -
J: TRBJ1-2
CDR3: CASSLVWGTGYTF
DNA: TGTGCCAGCAGCTTAGTATGGGGGACGGGCTACACCTTC